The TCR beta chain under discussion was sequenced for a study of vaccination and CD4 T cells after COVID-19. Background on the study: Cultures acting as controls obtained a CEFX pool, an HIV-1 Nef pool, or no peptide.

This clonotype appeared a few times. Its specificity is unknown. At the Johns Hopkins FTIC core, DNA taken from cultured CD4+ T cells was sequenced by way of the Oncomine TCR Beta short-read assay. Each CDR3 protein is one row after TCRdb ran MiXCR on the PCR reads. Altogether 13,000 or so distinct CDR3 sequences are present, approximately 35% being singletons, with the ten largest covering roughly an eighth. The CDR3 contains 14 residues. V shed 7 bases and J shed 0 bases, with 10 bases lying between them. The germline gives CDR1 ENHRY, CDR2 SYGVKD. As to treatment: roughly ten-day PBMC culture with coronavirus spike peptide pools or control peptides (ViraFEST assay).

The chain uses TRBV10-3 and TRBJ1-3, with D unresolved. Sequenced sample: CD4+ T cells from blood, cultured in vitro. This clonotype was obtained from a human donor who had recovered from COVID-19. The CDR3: CAITGSGSGNTIYF. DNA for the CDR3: TGTGCCATCACTGGAAGTGGCTCTGGAAACACCATATATTTT.